These 22 T cell receptor beta chains share one sample of origin, sequenced in a study of blood T cell repertoires in COVID-19. Libraries were prepared by immunoSEQ multiplex PCR; TCRdb keeps only in-frame clonotypes and omits some of them. This table has just over 300,000 clones, around 86% appearing once. Specimen: PBMCs or T cells enriched from blood (not recorded which). The source is a man aged 30 to 45 who had recovered from COVID-19.

The rearrangement joins TRBV30 to TRBJ1-5; no clear D gene. Germline-derived CDR1 and CDR2 are GTSNPN and SVGIG (reference sequence). Trimming pared 5 bases from V and 5 bases from J, leaving 10 bases between. There are 12 residues in the CDR3. For the CDR3, the DNA is TGTGCCTGGGCCACGAGGGATCAGCCCCAGCATTTT. Its translation: CAWATRDQPQHF.

This clone showed up just a few times. This chain connects TRBV7-2 to TRBJ1-1; 8 bases match TRBD1. Germline lookup yields CDR1 SGHTA and CDR2 FQGNSA. The V segment lost 5 bases and the J segment 0 bases; nucleotides outside the gene matches: 5. This CDR3 is 15 amino acids long. The CDR3: CASSLDRALNTEAFF. The CDR3 DNA reads TGTGCCAGCAGCCTGGACAGGGCCCTGAACACTGAAGCTTTCTTT.

This chain connects TRBV21-1 to TRBJ2-5; no check of the table's D call, TRBD2, against the DNA was made. TRBV21-1 is shown as a pseudogene. The length of the CDR3 is 18 residues. The CDR3 nucleotides are TGTGCCAGCAGCAAAGGGGGGAGGCGACTAGCGGGAGAGGAGACCCAGTACTTC. Residues: CASSKGGRRLAGEETQYF.

This chain links TRBV16 with TRBJ1-2, with 7 bases that match TRBD1. The V segment lost 0 bases and the J segment 2 bases; nucleotides outside the gene matches: 3. CDR1 and CDR2 (germline): KGHSY, FQNENV. This CDR3 contains 15 residues. The CDR3 protein is CASSQSGTANYGYTF. The DNA for the CDR3 is TGTGCCAGCAGCCAATCAGGGACAGCAAACTATGGCTACACCTTC.

This chain uses TRBV19 with TRBJ2-1; 9 bases match TRBD2. The J segment lost 2 bases and the V segment lost 5 bases, leaving 7 bases of the junction unmatched. The length of the CDR3 is 16 residues. CDR1 is LNHDA and CDR2 is SQIVND in the germline V gene (reference sequence). The CDR3 DNA reads as TGTGCCAGTAGTTCGCTAGCGGGGCCAACCTACAATGAGCAGTTCTTC. It is translated as CASSSLAGPTYNEQFF.

V gene TRBV6-5 combines with J gene TRBJ1-5, with D unclear. CDR1 MNHEY and CDR2 SVGAGI come from the germline V gene. CDR3 size: 15 residues. Trimming took off 6 bases at V and 2 bases at J, with 14 bases between the two ends. The CDR3 sequence is CASRLRNLGNQPQHF. CDR3 nucleotides: TGTGCCAGCAGGCTCAGGAATTTGGGCAATCAGCCCCAGCATTTT.

V usage is TRBV19 and J usage is TRBJ2-5; possibly TRBD2 for D (6 bases). In germline, CDR1 is LNHDA, CDR2 SQIVND (reference sequence). V lost 4 bases, J lost 4 bases, and 19 bases lay in between. The length of the CDR3 is 16 residues. The DNA for the CDR3 is TGTGCCAGTAGTACTCTCGCGGGGAGCTTGAGAGAGACCCAGTACTTC. It is translated as CASSTLAGSLRETQYF.

The rearrangement links TRBV5-6 to TRBJ2-5, with D maybe TRBD2 (6 bases). The CDR3 totals 14 residues. CDR1 is SGHDT, CDR2 YYEEEE, per germline. V was cut by 3 bases and J by 4 bases, with 13 bases left in between. CDR3 protein: CASSSDLGGETQYF. In DNA, the CDR3 is TGTGCCAGCAGCTCAGACTTGGGAGGAGAGACCCAGTACTTC.

This chain connects TRBV5-1 to TRBJ1-1; 8 nucleotides match TRBD1. V was clipped by 4 bases and J by 0 bases; unmatched bases: 11. The V gene's germline CDR1 is SGHRS and CDR2 YFSETQ. This CDR3 spans 17 amino acids. The CDR3 loop reads CASSLTGEVTMNTEAFF. The CDR3 DNA follows: TGCGCCAGCAGCCTGACAGGGGAAGTAACTATGAACACTGAAGCTTTCTTT.

The V call is TRBV5-4, the J call TRBJ1-2; a possible D gene is TRBD1 (6 bases). CDR3 length: 14 residues. V shed 1 base and J shed 3 bases, with 10 bases lying between them. The V gene's germline CDR1 is SGHNT and CDR2 YYREEE (reference sequence). The CDR3 region has the DNA TGTGCCAGCAGCTTGCTGGGGGCGGACTATGGCTACACCTTC. Its protein product is CASSLLGADYGYTF.

This clone was counted a few times. CDR3 residues: CASGQGQETQYF. The CDR3 coding sequence is TGTGCCAGCGGACAGGGACAAGAGACCCAGTACTTC. The chain couples TRBV6-5 to TRBJ2-5; 8 bases agree with TRBD1. This CDR3 contains 12 residues. Germline V gene sequence: CDR1 MNHEY, CDR2 SVGAGI. V shed 8 bases, J shed 2 bases, and the junction held 1 base outside the gene matches.

Notes on this clone: Other DNA sequences from this sample encode an identical CDR3 as well. The V and J genes are TRBV18 and TRBJ2-3; TRBD2 aligns across 15 bases. Germline V lookup: CDR1 KGHSH, CDR2 LQKENI. J was trimmed by 0 bases and V by 5 bases; bases with no gene match: 3. This CDR3 contains 17 residues. This chain's CDR3 is CASSSGLAGGSTDTQYF. DNA of the CDR3: TGTGCCAGCTCATCAGGACTAGCGGGGGGGAGCACAGATACGCAGTATTTT.

The chain couples TRBV10-3 to TRBJ2-3, with 7 bases that match TRBD2. The CDR3 contains 13 residues. With V trimmed by 4 bases and J by 3 bases, 1 base remained unmatched. Germline assignment: CDR1 ENHRY and CDR2 SYGVKD. The CDR3 bases are TGTGCCATCAGTGGGGGGGGAACAGATACGCAGTATTTT. It translates to CAISGGGTDTQYF.

V is TRBV9 and J is TRBJ2-5, with a tentative D call TRBD1 (7 bases). The V gene lost 3 bases and the J gene lost 5 bases, with 20 bases spanning the gap. The CDR3 runs 16 residues. CDR1 and CDR2 (germline): SGDLS, YYNGEE. The CDR3 nucleotides are TGTGCCAGCAGCGCCCCCAGGGGGGACGGCCACGAGACCCAGTACTTC. Protein product: CASSAPRGDGHETQYF.

V gene TRBV5-4 combines with J gene TRBJ1-2; 10 positions match TRBD1. The V segment lost 4 bases and the J segment 2 bases; nucleotides outside the gene matches: 2. The CDR3 is 14 residues long. CDR1 is SGHNT and CDR2 is YYREEE in the germline V gene (reference sequence). As DNA, the CDR3 is TGTGCCAGCAGCGAGGGACAGGGGAACTATGGCTACACCTTC. Its protein product is CASSEGQGNYGYTF.

The CDR3 DNA sequence: TGTGCCAGCAGCCCTGGTGTGCCGAGCATTCAGTACTTC. Amino acids: CASSPGVPSIQYF. V and J are TRBV12-3 or TRBV12-4 and TRBJ2-4, with D uncertain. Trimming removed 6 bases from V and 9 bases from J, with 15 bases in between. This CDR3 has 13 residues.

The chain has TRBV20-1 and TRBJ2-7, with TRBD1 as a possible D gene (6 bases). This CDR3 is built from 13 residues. V lost 3 bases and J 0 bases, leaving 9 bases between the germline ends. The V gene's germline CDR1 is DFQATT and CDR2 SNEGSKA (reference sequence). DNA for the CDR3: TGCAGTGCTAGTACAGGGATCTCCTACGAGCAGTACTTC. As protein: CSASTGISYEQYF.

This clone was seen a single time. The chain has TRBV28 and TRBJ1-2, with TRBD1 matching 7 bases. CDR1 is MDHEN and CDR2 is SYDVKM in the germline V gene. V shed 2 bases and J 3 bases; nucleotides not matched to a gene: 6. CDR3 length: 15 amino acids. The CDR3 DNA sequence: TGTGCCAGCAGTTTAGTCACAGGGGTTGACTATGGCTACACCTTC. Protein sequence: CASSLVTGVDYGYTF.

The chain joins TRBV19 to TRBJ2-5; 8 bases align to TRBD2. CDR3 length: 16 amino acids. The V gene end was trimmed by 6 bases and the J gene end by 6 bases; junction bases not matched to a gene: 15. CDR1 LNHDA and CDR2 SQIVND come from the germline V gene (reference sequence). The CDR3 loop reads CASSPYGGDGGQTQYF. CDR3 nucleotide sequence: TGTGCCAGTAGCCCCTACGGGGGGGACGGGGGGCAGACCCAGTACTTC.

There are a few counts of this clone. The chain carries TRBV19 and TRBJ1-2, with D perhaps matching TRBD1 (5 bases). Trimming took off 9 bases at V and 0 bases at J, with 14 bases between the two ends. The CDR3 length is 14 residues. Germline CDR1 LNHDA, CDR2 SQIVND (reference sequence). This CDR3 reads CASARQISNYGYTF. The CDR3 DNA sequence: TGTGCCAGCGCCCGACAGATCTCTAACTATGGCTACACCTTC.

This rearrangement joins TRBV5-4 to TRBJ2-2; D gene uncertain. Germline-derived CDR1 and CDR2 are SGHNT and YYREEE (reference sequence). This CDR3 spans 16 amino acids. V was trimmed by 0 bases and J by 3 bases, leaving 12 bases between them. DNA for the CDR3: TGTGCCAGCAGCTTGGGAGGCAACGAAGACACCGGGGAGCTGTTTTTT. Amino acids: CASSLGGNEDTGELFF.

CDR3 in amino acids: CASSQDFRKLFF. The CDR3 nucleotides read TGCGCCAGCAGCCAAGATTTCCGTAAACTGTTTTTT. The V and J genes are TRBV4-1 and TRBJ1-4; no firm D call. V was pared by 0 bases and J by 11 bases, with 7 bases between. Germline-derived CDR1 and CDR2 are MGHRA and YSYEKL. The CDR3 sequence is 12 residues long.